This TCR beta chain was captured in a study of blood T cell repertoires in COVID-19. Study details: From the United States, Italy and Spain came samples of acute and convalescent COVID-19. T cells, B-cell-depleted T cells, or PBMCs provided the cDNA or gDNA that served as material.

Enrolment of Seattle patients took place during active infection, and they were followed longitudinally. Germline V gene sequence: CDR1 SNHLY, CDR2 FYNNEI. This CDR3 region has 14 residues. V dropped 8 bases and J dropped 3 bases, with 14 bases sitting between them. Original methodology: It was from reference gene primer amplification that nucleated cell counts were estimated. Assay: immunoSEQ multiplex PCR; the TCRdb copy retains only in-frame clones and omits some. V and J calls and clone size are copied from that table; D and trimming were computed from the DNA. The sample records about 410,000 clones, approximately 89% being singletons.

Sequencing used peripheral blood. This receptor was obtained from a woman aged 40 to 50 with COVID-19, enrolled during active disease. The J gene is TRBJ2-1, the V gene TRBV2, with D tentatively TRBD1 (5 bases). CDR3 in amino acids: CASVDSLYYNEQFF. CDR3 bases: TGTGCCAGCGTCGACAGCCTGTACTACAATGAGCAGTTCTTC. The full variable domain, rest sourced from reference TRBV2 and TRBJ2-1, is EPEVTQTPSHQVTQMGQEVILRCVPISNHLYFYWYRQILGQKVEFLVSFYNNEISEKSEIFDDQFSVERPDGSNFTLKIRSTKLEDSAMYFCASVDSLYYNEQFFGPGTRLTVL.